Shown below are 2 T cell receptor beta chains from a single sample sequenced in a study of cytomegalovirus exposure and HLA in healthy donors. Only in-frame clones appear in the TCRdb table, and some are missing; sequencing was by immunoSEQ multiplex PCR. Of 300,000 or so clones in the sample, around 90% were seen once. Sequenced: PBMCs. Source of these receptors: a man aged 25 to 40 in good health and CMV-seronegative.

The chain carries TRBV27 and TRBJ2-1; D perhaps matches TRBD2 (6 bases). The length of the CDR3 is 16 residues. Germline values: CDR1 MNHEY, CDR2 SMNVEV (reference sequence). Trimming cost V 4 bases and J 1 base, with 14 bases left between them. CDR3 region: CASSWLAFPSYNEQFF. The CDR3 DNA reads TGTGCCAGCAGTTGGCTAGCGTTTCCTTCCTACAATGAGCAGTTCTTC.

J is TRBJ2-5 and V is TRBV2; 13 nucleotides align to TRBD2. The CDR3 covers 18 residues. Trimming removed 6 bases from V and 2 bases from J; junction bases left unmatched: 12. Per germline, CDR1 SNHLY and CDR2 FYNNEI. The CDR3, as DNA: TGTGCCAGCAGGACCGGACTAGCGGGGGCCCGTATACAAGAGACCCAGTACTTC. Amino acids: CASRTGLAGARIQETQYF.